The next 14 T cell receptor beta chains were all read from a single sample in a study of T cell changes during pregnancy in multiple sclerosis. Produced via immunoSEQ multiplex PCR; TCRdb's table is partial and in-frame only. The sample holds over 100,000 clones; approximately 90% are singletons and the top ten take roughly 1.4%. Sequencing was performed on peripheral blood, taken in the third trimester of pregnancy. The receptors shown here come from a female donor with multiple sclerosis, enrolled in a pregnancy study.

CDR3 region: CASSPLPGQLLYGYTF. CDR3 nucleotides: TGTGCCAGCTCACCATTACCGGGACAGCTTCTCTATGGCTACACCTTC. This sequence joins TRBV18 and TRBJ1-2; 7 bases map to TRBD1. Germline-derived CDR1 and CDR2 are KGHSH and LQKENI. CDR3 length: 16 amino acids. The V and J ends lost 2 bases and 4 bases, in that order; junction bases with no gene match: 10.

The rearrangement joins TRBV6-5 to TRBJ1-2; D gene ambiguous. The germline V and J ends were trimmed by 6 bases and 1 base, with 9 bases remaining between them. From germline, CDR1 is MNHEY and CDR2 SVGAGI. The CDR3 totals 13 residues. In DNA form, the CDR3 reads TGTGCCAGCAGCCCAACGGGTAACTATGGCTACACCTTC. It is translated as CASSPTGNYGYTF.

CDR3 amino acids: CASSLGDRGNTGELFF. Written as DNA, the CDR3 is TGTGCCAGCAGCTTGGGGGACAGGGGGAACACCGGGGAGCTGTTTTTT. V is TRBV5-6 and J is TRBJ2-2; 10 positions match TRBD1. V lost 0 bases, J lost 1 base, and 0 bases stayed unmatched. This CDR3 contains 16 residues. Germline V gene sequence: CDR1 SGHDT, CDR2 YYEEEE.

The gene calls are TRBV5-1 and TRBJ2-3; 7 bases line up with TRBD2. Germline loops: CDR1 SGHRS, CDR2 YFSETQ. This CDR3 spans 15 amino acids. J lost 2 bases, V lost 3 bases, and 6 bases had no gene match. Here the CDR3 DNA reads TGCGCCAGCAGCTCGAAGCGACTAGCCACAGATACGCAGTATTTT. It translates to CASSSKRLATDTQYF.

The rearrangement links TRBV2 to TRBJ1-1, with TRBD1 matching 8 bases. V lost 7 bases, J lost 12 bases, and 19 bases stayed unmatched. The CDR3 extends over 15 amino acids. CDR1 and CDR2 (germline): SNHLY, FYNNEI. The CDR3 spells CASMTDREEAGKSFF. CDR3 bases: TGTGCCAGCATGACGGACAGGGAGGAGGCCGGGAAATCTTTCTTT.

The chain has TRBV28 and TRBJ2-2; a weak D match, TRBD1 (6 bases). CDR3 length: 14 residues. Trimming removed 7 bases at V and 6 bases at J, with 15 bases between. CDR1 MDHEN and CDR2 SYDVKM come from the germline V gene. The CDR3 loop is CASKPTGPPGELFF. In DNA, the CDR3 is TGTGCCAGCAAACCCACAGGGCCCCCCGGGGAGCTGTTTTTT.

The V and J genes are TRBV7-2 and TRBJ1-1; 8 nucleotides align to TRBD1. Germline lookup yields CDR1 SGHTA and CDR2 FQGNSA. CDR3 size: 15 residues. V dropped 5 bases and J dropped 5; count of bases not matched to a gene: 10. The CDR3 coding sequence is TGTGCCAGCAGCCCCTGGGACAGGCGGGGAACTGAAGCTTTCTTT. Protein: CASSPWDRRGTEAFF.

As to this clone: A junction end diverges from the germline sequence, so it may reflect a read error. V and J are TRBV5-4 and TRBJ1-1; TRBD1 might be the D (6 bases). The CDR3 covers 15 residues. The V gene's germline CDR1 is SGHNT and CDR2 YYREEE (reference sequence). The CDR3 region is CASNLWTGGNTEAFF. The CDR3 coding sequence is TGTGCCAGCAACTTGTGGACGGGGGGCAACACTGAAGCTTTCTTT.

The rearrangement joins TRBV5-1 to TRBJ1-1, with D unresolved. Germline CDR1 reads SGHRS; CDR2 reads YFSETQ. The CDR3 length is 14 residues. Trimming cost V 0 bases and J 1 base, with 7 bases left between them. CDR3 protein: CASSLATANTEAFF. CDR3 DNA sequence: TGCGCCAGCAGCTTGGCCACAGCGAACACTGAAGCTTTCTTT.

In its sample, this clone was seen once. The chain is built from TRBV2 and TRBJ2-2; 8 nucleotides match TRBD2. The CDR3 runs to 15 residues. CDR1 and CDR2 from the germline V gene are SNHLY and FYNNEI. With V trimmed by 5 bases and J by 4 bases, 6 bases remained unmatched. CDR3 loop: CASSQTSGPTGELFF. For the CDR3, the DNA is TGTGCCAGCAGTCAAACTAGCGGCCCCACCGGGGAGCTGTTTTTT.

In DNA, the CDR3 is TGTGCCAGCAGTTTAGGCAGTTCAGGGGCTTATAGCAATCAGCCCCAGCATTTT. Its translation: CASSLGSSGAYSNQPQHF. The rearrangement uses TRBV27 and TRBJ1-5; D is possibly TRBD1 (6 bases). V lost 2 bases and J lost 0, with 17 bases in between. CDR3 size: 18 residues. The V gene's germline CDR1 is MNHEY and CDR2 SMNVEV (reference sequence).

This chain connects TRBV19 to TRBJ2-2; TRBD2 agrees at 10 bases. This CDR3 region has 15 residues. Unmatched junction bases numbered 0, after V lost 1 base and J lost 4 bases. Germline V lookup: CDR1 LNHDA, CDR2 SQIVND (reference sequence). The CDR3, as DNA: TGTGCCAGTAGTATAGGACTAGCGGGCACCGGGGAGCTGTTTTTT. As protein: CASSIGLAGTGELFF.

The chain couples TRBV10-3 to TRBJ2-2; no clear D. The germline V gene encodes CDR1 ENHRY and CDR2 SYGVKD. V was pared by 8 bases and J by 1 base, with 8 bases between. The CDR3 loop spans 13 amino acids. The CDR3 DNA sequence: TGTGCCATCTGGTCCAGGAACACCGGGGAGCTGTTTTTT. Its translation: CAIWSRNTGELFF.

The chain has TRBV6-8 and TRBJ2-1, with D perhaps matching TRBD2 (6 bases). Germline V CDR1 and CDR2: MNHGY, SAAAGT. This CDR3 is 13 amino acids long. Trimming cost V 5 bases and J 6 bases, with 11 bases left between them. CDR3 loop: CASSAGGSNEQFF. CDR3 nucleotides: TGTGCCAGCAGTGCCGGAGGGTCCAATGAGCAGTTCTTC.